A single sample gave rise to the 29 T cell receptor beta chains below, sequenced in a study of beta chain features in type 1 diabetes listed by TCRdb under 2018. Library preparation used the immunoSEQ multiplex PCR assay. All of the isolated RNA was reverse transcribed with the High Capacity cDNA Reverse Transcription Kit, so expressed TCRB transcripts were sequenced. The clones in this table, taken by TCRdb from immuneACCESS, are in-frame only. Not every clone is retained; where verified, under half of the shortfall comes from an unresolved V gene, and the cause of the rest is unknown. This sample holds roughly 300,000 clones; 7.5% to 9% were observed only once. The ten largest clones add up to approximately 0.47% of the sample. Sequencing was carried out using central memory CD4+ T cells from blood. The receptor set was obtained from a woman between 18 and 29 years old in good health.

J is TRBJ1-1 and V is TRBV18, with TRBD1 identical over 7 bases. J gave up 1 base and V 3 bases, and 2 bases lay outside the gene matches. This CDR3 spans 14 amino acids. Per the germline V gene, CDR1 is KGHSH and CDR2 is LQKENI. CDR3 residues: CASSPDRSNTEAFF. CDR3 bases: TGTGCCAGCTCACCGGACAGGTCGAACACTGAAGCTTTCTTT.

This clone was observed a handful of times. The CDR3: CASRQSGGNTEAFF. As DNA, the CDR3 is TGTGCCAGCAGACAATCCGGGGGAAACACTGAAGCTTTCTTT. The genes are TRBV27 and TRBJ1-1, with D tentatively TRBD1 (5 bases). V was pared by 6 bases and J by 2 bases, with 13 bases between. This CDR3 is 14 amino acids long. Germline V gene sequence: CDR1 MNHEY, CDR2 SMNVEV (reference sequence).

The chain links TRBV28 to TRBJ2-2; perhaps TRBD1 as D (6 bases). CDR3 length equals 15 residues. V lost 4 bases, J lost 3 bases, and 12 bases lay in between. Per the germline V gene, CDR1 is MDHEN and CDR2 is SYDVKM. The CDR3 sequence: CASSSAGDYTGELFF. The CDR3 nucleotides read TGTGCCAGCAGTTCGGCAGGGGATTACACCGGGGAGCTGTTTTTT.

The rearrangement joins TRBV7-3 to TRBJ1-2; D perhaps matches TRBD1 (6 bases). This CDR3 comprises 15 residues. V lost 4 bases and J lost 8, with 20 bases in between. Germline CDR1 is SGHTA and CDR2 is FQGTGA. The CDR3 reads CASSYEPNNRAGYTF. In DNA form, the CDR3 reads TGTGCCAGCAGCTACGAACCCAACAACAGGGCGGGCTACACCTTC. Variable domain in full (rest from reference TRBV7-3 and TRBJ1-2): GAGVSQTPSNKVTEKGKYVELRCDPISGHTALYWYRQSLGQGPEFLIYFQGTGAADDSGLPNDRFFAVRPEGSVSTLKIQRTERGDSAVYLCASSYEPNNRAGYTFGSGTRLTVV.

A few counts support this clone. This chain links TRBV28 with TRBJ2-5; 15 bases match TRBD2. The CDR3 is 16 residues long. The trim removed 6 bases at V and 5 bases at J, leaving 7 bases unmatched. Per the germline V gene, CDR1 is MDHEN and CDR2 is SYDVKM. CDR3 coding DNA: TGTGCCAGCAGGAGAGGACTAGCGGGAGGGGTTGAGACCCAGTACTTC. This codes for CASRRGLAGGVETQYF.

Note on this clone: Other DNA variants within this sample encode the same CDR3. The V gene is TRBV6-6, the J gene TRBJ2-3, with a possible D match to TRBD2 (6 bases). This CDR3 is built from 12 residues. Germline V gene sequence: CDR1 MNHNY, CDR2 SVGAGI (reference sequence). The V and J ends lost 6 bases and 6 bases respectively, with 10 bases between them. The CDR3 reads CASSSTSDTQYF. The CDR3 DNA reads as TGTGCCAGCAGCTCCACTAGCGATACGCAGTATTTT.

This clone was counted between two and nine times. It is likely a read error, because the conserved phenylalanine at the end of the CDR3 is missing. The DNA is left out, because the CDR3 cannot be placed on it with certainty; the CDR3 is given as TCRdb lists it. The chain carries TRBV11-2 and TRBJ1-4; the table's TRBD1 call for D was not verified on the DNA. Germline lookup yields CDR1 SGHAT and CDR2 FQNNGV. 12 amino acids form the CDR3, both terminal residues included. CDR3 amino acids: CASSLVGHFSSS.

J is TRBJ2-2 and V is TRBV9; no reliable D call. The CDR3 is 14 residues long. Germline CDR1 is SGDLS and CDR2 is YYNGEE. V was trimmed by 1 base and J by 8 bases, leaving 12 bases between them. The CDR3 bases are TGTGCCAGCAGCGTACCCCCGACCGGAGGGGAGCTGTTTTTT. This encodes CASSVPPTGGELFF.

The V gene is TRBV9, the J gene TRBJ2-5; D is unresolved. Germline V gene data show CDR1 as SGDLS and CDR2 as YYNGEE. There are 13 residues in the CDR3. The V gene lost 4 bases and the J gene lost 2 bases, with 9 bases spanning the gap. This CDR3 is CASSLSLQETQYF. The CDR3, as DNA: TGTGCCAGCAGCCTTTCCCTTCAAGAGACCCAGTACTTC.

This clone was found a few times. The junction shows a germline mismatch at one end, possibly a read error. CDR3 loop: CAGSDRGGRNTEAFF. CDR3 nucleotide sequence: TGTGCCGGCAGCGATCGAGGGGGGCGAAACACTGAAGCTTTCTTT. The chain joins TRBV6-6 to TRBJ1-1; D possibly corresponds to TRBD1 (6 bases). There are 15 residues in the CDR3. Germline lookup yields CDR1 MNHNY and CDR2 SVGAGI (reference sequence).

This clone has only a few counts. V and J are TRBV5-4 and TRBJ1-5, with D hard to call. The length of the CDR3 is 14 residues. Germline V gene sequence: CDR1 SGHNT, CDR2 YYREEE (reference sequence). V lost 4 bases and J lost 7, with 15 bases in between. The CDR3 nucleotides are TGTGCCAGCAGCCAAGATCGTTCTAACCAGCCCCAGCATTTT. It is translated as CASSQDRSNQPQHF.

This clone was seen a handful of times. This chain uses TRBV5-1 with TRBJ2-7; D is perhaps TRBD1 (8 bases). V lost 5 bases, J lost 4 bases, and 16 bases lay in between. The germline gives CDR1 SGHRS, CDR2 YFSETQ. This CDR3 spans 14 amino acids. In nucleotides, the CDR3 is TGCGCCAGCAGGAGCGGGACAGGCCCGTACGAGCAGTACTTC. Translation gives CASRSGTGPYEQYF.

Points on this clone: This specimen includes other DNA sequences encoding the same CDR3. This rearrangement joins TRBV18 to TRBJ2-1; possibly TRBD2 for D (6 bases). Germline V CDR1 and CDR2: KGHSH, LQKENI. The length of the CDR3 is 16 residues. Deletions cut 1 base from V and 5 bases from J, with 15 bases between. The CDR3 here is CASSPRGGIGDNEQFF. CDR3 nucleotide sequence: TGTGCCAGCTCACCACGGGGCGGGATTGGGGACAATGAGCAGTTCTTC.

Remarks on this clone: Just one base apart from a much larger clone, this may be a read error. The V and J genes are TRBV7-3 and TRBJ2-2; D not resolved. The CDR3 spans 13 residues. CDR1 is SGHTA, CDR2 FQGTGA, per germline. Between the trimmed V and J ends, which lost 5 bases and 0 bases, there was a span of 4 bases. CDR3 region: CASSRSNTGELFF. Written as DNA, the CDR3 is TGTGCCAGCAGCCGATCGAACACCGGGGAGCTGTTTTTT.

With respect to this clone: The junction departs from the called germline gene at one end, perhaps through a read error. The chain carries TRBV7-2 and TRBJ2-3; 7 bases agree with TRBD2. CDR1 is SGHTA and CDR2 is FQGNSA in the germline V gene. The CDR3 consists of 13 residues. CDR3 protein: CASSQAGTDTQYF. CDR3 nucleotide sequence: TGCGCCAGCAGCCAAGCGGGAACAGATACGCAGTATTTT.

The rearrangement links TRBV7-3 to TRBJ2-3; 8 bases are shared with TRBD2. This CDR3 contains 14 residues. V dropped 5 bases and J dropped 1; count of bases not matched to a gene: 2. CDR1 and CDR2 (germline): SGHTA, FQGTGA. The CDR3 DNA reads TGTGCCAGCAGCAGCGGGGGAGGCACAGATACGCAGTATTTT. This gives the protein CASSSGGGTDTQYF.

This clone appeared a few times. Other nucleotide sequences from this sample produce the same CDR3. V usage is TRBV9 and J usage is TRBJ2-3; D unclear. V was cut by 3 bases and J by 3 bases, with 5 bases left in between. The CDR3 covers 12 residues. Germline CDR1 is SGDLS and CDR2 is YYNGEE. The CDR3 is CASSATTDTQYF. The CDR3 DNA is TGTGCCAGCAGCGCCACGACAGATACGCAGTATTTT. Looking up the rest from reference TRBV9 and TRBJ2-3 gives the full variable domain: DSGVTQTPKHLITATGQRVTLRCSPRSGDLSVYWYQQSLDQGLQFLIQYYNGEERAKGNILERFSAQQFPDLHSELNLSSLELGDSALYFCASSATTDTQYFGPGTRLTVL.

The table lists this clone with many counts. This CDR3 is CASSLVGVAGGSGNEQFF. The CDR3 DNA reads as TGTGCCAGCAGCTTAGTTGGGGTAGCGGGAGGGTCAGGCAATGAGCAGTTCTTC. The gene calls are TRBV7-2 and TRBJ2-1; TRBD2 aligns across 11 bases. Germline CDR1 is SGHTA and CDR2 is FQGNSA. The CDR3 runs 18 residues. Trimming cost V 1 base and J 6 bases; bases outside gene matches: 11.

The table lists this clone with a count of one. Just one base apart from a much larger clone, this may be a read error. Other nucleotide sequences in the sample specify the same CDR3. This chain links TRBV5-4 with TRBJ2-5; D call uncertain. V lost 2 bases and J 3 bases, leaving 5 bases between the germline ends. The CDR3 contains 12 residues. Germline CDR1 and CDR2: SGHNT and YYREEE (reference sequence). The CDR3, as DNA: TGTGCCAGCAGCTTAGTTGAAGAGACCCAGTACTTC. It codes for CASSLVEETQYF.

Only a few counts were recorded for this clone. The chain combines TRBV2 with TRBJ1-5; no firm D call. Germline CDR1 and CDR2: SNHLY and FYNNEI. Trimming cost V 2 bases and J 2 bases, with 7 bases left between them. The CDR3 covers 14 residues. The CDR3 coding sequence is TGTGCCAGCAGTGAATCCAGTGGCAATCAGCCCCAGCATTTT. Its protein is CASSESSGNQPQHF.

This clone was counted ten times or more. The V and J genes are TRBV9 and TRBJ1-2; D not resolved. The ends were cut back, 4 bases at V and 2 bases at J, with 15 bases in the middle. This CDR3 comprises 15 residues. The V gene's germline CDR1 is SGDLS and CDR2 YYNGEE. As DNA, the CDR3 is TGTGCCAGCAGCCCCGAGGGTGAAGGAAACTATGGCTACACCTTC. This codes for CASSPEGEGNYGYTF.

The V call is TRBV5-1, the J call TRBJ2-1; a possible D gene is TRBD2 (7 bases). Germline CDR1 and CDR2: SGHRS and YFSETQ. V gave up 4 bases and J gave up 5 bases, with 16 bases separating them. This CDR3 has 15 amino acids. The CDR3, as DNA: TGCGCCAGCAGCCCCCGAGGGGGGGAAAACAATGAGCAGTTCTTC. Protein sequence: CASSPRGGENNEQFF.

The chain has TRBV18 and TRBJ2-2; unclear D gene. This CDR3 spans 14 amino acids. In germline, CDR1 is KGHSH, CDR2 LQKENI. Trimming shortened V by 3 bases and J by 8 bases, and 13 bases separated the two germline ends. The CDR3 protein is CASSPDQASGELFF. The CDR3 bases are TGTGCCAGCTCACCGGATCAGGCATCAGGGGAGCTGTTTTTT.

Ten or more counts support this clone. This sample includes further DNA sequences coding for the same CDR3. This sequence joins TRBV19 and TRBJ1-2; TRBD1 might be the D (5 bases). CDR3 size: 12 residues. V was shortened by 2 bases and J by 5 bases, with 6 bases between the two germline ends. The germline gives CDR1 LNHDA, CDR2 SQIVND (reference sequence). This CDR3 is CASSIQGYGYTF. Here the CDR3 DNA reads TGTGCCAGTAGTATACAGGGATATGGCTACACCTTC. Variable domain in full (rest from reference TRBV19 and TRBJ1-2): DGGITQSPKYLFRKEGQNVTLSCEQNLNHDAMYWYRQDPGQGLRLIYYSQIVNDFQKGDIAEGYSVSREKKESFPLTVTSAQKNPTAFYLCASSIQGYGYTFGSGTRLTVV.

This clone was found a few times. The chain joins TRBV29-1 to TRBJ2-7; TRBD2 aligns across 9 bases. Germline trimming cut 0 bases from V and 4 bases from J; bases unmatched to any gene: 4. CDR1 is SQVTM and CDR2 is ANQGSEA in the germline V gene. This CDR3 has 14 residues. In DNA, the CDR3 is TGCAGCGTTGAAGATCAGCTAGCGGGATACGAGCAGTACTTC. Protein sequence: CSVEDQLAGYEQYF.

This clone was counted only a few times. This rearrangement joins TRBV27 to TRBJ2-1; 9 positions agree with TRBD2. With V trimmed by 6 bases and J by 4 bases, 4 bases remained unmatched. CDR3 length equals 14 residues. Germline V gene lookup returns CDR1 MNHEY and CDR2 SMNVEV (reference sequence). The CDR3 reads CASRTLAGYNEQFF. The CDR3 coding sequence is TGTGCCAGCAGGACCCTAGCGGGATACAATGAGCAGTTCTTC.

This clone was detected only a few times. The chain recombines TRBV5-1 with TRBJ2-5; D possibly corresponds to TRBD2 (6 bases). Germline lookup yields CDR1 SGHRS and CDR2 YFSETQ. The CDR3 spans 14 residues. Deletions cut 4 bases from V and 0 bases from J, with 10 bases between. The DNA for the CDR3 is TGCGCCAGCAGCAGGGCTAGCGACCAAGAGACCCAGTACTTC. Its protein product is CASSRASDQETQYF.

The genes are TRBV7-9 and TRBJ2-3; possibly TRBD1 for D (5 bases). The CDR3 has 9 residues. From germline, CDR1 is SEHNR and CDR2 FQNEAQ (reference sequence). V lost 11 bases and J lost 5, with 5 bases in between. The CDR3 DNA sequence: TGTGCCCAGGGAGATACGCAGTATTTT. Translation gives CAQGDTQYF.

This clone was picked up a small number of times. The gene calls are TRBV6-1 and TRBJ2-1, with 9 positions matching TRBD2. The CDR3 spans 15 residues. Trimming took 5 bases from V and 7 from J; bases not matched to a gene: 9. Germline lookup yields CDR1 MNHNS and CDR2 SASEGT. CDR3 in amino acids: CASSIRGRAENEQFF. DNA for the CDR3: TGTGCCAGCAGTATTCGCGGGAGGGCGGAAAATGAGCAGTTCTTC.